This T cell receptor (beta chain) was obtained from a study of T-cell memory formation after mild COVID-19. TCRdb ran MiXCR on the 5' RACE reads and lists one entry per CDR3 protein. The sample lists about 290,000 distinct CDR3 sequences, roughly 15% occurring once. This sequence was found in a man aged 18 to 35 who had mild COVID-19 (a few samples of this study predate the infection). Cell type and time point are not known. Material: PBMCs or a T cell subset sorted from them (not recorded which).

The CDR3 coding sequence is TGTGCCAGCAGCCACGGGGGGGGGAGCTCCTACGAGCAGTACTTC. Protein product: CASSHGGGSSYEQYF. The J gene is TRBJ2-7, the V gene TRBV11-2; TRBD2 agrees at 8 bases. J was trimmed by 0 bases and V by 5 bases; bases with no gene match: 6. The CDR3 is 15 amino acids. CDR1 and CDR2 (germline): SGHAT, FQNNGV.